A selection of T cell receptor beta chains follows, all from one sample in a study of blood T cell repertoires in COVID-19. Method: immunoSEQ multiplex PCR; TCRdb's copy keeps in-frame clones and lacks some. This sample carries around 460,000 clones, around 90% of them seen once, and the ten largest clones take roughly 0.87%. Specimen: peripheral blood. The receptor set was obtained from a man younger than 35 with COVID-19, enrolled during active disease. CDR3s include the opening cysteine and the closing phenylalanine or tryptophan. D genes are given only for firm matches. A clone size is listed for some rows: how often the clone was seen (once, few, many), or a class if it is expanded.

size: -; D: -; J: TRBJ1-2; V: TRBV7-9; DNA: TGTGCCAGCAGCTTAGCTGCGCCCGGTCTAGGCTACACCTTC; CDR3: CASSLAAPGLGYTF
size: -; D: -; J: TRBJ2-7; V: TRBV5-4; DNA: TGTGCCAGCAGCCCGGGACACGGATCCTACGAGCAGTACTTC; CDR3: CASSPGHGSYEQYF
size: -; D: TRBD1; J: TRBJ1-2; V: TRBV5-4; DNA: TGTGCCAGCAGCCCCGGGACAGAGGGTGGCTACACCTTC; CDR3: CASSPGTEGGYTF
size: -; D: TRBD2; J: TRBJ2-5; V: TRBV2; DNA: TGTGCCAGCAGTGAAGTCCGGGACTATCAAGAGACCCAGTACTTC; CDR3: CASSEVRDYQETQYF
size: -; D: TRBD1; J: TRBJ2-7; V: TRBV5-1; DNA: TGCGCCAGCGCTCCTGGGGACAGATATTCGACCTACGAGCAGTACTTC; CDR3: CASAPGDRYSTYEQYF
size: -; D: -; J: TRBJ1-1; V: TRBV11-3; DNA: TGTGCCAGCAGCCGAGAGCGACTAGGGGAGGCTTTCTTT; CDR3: CASSRERLGEAFF
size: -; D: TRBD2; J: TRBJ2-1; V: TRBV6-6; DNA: TGTGCCAGCAGCACGGGACTAGCGCCATCCTACAATGAGCAGTTCTTC; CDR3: CASSTGLAPSYNEQFF
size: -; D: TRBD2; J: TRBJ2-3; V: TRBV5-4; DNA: TGTGCCAGCAGCTTGGTTAGCGGGGGGGTCACAGATACGCAGTATTTT; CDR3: CASSLVSGGVTDTQYF
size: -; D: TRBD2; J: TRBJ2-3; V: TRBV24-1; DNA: TGTGCCACCAGTGATATGAGGACTAGCGGGAGAGGCACAGATACGCAGTATTTT; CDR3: CATSDMRTSGRGTDTQYF
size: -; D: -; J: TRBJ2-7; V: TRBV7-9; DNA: TGTGCCAGCAGCCCAAAGGCGAACTACTACGAGCAGTACTTC; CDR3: CASSPKANYYEQYF
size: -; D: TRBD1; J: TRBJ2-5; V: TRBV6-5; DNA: TGTGCCAGCAGACAAACAGGGGGGGAGACCCAGTACTTC; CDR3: CASRQTGGETQYF
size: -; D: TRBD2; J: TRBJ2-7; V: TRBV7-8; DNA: TGTGCCAGCAGCCCGAGGACTAGCGGACCCTACGAGCAGTACTTC; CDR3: CASSPRTSGPYEQYF
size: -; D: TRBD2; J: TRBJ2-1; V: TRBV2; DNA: TGTGCCAGCAGGGGGACTAGCGTTTACAATGAGCAGTTCTTC; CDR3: CASRGTSVYNEQFF
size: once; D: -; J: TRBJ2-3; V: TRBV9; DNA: TGTGCCAGCAGCGCTGGCGGGGCGGGAAATACGCAGTATTTT; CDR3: CASSAGGAGNTQYF
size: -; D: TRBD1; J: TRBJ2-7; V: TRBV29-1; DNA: TGCAGCGTCCAACAGGGGGCCTCCTACGAGCAGTACTTC; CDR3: CSVQQGASYEQYF
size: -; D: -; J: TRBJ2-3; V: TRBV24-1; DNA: TGTGCCACCAGTGATGGGCAGGACACAGATACGCAGTATTTT; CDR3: CATSDGQDTDTQYF
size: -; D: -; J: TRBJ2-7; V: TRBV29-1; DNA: TGCAGCGTTGGTCTCAGGCCCGGCAACGAGCAGTACTTC; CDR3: CSVGLRPGNEQYF
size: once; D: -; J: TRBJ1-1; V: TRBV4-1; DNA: TGCGCCAGCAGCCAACAGGGGCCATACACTGAAGCTTTCTTT; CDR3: CASSQQGPYTEAFF
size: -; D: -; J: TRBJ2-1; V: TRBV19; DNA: TGTGCCAGTCGGGTTAGCGCGGAAGTAAATGAGCAGTTCTTC; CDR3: CASRVSAEVNEQFF
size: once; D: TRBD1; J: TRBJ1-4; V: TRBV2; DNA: TGTGCCGTCAACCGGGACAGAACTAATGAAAAACTGTTTTTT; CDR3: CAVNRDRTNEKLFF
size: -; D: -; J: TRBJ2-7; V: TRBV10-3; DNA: TGTGCCATCAGTGACCGGGACGAGCAGTACTTC; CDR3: CAISDRDEQYF
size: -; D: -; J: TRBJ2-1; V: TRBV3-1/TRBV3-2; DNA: TGTGCCAGCAGCCAAGATAGGCAGGGCATGCAGTTCTTC; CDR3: CASSQDRQGMQFF
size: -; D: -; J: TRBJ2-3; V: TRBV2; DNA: TGTGCCAGCAGTGACGGGGATGTTCGCACAGATACGCAGTATTTT; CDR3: CASSDGDVRTDTQYF
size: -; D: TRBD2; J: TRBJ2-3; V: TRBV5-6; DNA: TGTGCCAGCAGCCCCGGGACGGGGCGCGGGAGCGGGTCAACAGATACGCAGTATTTT; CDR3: CASSPGTGRGSGSTDTQYF
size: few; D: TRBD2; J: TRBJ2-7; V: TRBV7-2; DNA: TGTGCCAGCAAATTAAGGGCTAGCGGCCCCTACGAGCAGTACTTC; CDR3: CASKLRASGPYEQYF
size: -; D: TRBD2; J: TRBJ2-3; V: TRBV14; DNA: TGTGCCAGCAGCCAACTGGGACTAGCGGGATTGAAGAGAGATACGCAGTATTTT; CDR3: CASSQLGLAGLKRDTQYF
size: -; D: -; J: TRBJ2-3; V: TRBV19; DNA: TGTGCCAGTAGTATAGGGACTTATAACACAGATACGCAGTATTTT; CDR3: CASSIGTYNTDTQYF
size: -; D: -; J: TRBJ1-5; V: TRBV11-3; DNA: TGTGCCAGCAGCTCCGGTTCTCATCAGCCCCAGCATTTT; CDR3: CASSSGSHQPQHF
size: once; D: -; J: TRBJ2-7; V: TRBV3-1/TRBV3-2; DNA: TGTGCCAGCAGCCAATCCCCCGGGAGTTACGAGCAGTACTTC; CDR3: CASSQSPGSYEQYF
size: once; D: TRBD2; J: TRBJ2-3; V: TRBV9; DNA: TGTGCCAGCAGCTCGAGCGGGACCACAGATACGCAGTATTTT; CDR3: CASSSSGTTDTQYF
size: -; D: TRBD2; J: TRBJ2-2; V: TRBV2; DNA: TGTGCCAGCAGTGAGAGTAGCGGGGGCGTGTCGTCCGGGGAGCTGTTTTTT; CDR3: CASSESSGGVSSGELFF
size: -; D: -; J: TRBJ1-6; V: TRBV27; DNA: TGTGCCAGCAGCCCGACAGTTAATTCACCCCTCCACTTT; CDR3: CASSPTVNSPLHF
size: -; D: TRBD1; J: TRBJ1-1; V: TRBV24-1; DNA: TGTGCCACCAGTGACCAGGACAGGGAGAACACTGAAGCTTTCTTT; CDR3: CATSDQDRENTEAFF
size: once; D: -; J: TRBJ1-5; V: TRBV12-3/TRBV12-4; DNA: TGTGCCAGCAGTTTTAGATCCCAGCCCCAGCATTTT; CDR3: CASSFRSQPQHF
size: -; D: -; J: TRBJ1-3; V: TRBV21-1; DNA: TGTGCCAGCAGCCGTAATCATAGGGGGCTTCTGATTGTGAGCTCTGGAAACACCATATATTTT; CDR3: CASSRNHRGLLIVSSGNTIYF
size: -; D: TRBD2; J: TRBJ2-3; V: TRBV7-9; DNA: TGTGCCAGCAGCTTACAAGAGTATGCGGGGAGGGACACAGATACGCAGTATTTT; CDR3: CASSLQEYAGRDTDTQYF
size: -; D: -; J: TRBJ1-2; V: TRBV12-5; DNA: TGTGCTAGTGGTTTCGACAGGTCACGAACGGGCTACACCTTC; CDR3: CASGFDRSRTGYTF
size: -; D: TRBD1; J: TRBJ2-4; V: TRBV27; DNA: TGTGCCAGCAGTTTACGAGGGGGCGGAAACATTCAGTACTTC; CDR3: CASSLRGGGNIQYF
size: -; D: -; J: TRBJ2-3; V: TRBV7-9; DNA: TGTGCCAGCAGCCCAGCGAGGAGTAGCACAGATACGCAGTATTTT; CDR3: CASSPARSSTDTQYF
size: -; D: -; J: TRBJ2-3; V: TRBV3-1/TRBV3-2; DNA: TGTGCCAGCAGCCAAGGCGCCTACCGCACAGATACGCAGTATTTT; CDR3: CASSQGAYRTDTQYF
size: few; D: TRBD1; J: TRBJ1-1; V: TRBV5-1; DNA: TGCGCCAGCAGCACGGACAGGGCGGGCGCTGAAGCTTTCTTT; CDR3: CASSTDRAGAEAFF
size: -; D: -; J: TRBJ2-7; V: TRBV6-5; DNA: TGTGCCAGCAGAAGACAGGAGAACTACGAGCAGTACTTC; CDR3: CASRRQENYEQYF
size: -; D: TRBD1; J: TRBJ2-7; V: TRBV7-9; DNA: TGTGCCAGCAGCTCGCGGGACAGGGGCGCCGGGCTCTACGAGCAGTACTTC; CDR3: CASSSRDRGAGLYEQYF
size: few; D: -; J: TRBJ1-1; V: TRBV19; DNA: TGTGCCAGTAGTAGAAGTGGAGGACGATGGGATGAAGCTTTCTTT; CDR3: CASSRSGGRWDEAFF
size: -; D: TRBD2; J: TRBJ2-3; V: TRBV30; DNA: TGTGCCTGGGACCTGGGACGGAGATATTCTAGCGGCCACACAGATACGCAGTATTTT; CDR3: CAWDLGRRYSSGHTDTQYF
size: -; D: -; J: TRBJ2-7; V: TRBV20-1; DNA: TGCAGTGCTAGTCAAACAGGACCCTACGAGCAGTACTTC; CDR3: CSASQTGPYEQYF
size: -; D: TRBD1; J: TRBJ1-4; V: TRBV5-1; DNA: TGCGCCAGCAGCTACAAAACAGGGGGCAGGATAACTAATGAAAAACTGTTTTTT; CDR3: CASSYKTGGRITNEKLFF
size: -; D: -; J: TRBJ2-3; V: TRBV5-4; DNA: TGTGCCAGCAGTGACACCTCAAGCACAGATACGCAGTATTTT; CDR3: CASSDTSSTDTQYF
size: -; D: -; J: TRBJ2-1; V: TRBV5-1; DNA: TGCGCCAGCAGCAACAGGGTAACCTCCTACAATGAGCAGTTCTTC; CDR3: CASSNRVTSYNEQFF
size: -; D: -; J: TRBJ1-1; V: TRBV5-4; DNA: TGTGCCAGCAGCTTGGCCTCGGGGGGGCGCACTGAAGCTTTCTTT; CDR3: CASSLASGGRTEAFF
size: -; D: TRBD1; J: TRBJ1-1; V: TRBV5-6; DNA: TGTGCCAGCAGCCTTGGGACAGGGGACACTGAAGCTTTCTTT; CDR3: CASSLGTGDTEAFF
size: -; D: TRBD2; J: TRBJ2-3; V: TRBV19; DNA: TGTGCCAGTAGGATGGGTAGCGGGACTAGCGGGGCACGAGTGTATTTT; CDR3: CASRMGSGTSGARVYF
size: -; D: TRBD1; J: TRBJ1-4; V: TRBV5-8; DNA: TGTGCCAGCAGCTTGGCCGGGACAGGGGGTGGAAAACTGTTTTTT; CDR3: CASSLAGTGGGKLFF
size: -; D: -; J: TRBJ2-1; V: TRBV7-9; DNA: TGTGCCAGCAGCTCGGACACCCCCGGTTATGAGCAGTTCTTC; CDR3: CASSSDTPGYEQFF
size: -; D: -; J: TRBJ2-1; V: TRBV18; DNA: TGTGCCAGCTCACCCTCAGGGTCGGGTCTGAATGAGCAGTTCTTC; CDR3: CASSPSGSGLNEQFF
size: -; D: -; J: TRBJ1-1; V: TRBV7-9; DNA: TGTGCCAGCAGCCGACCCCTTGGGGGGGGAAACACTGAAGCTTTCTTT; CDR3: CASSRPLGGGNTEAFF
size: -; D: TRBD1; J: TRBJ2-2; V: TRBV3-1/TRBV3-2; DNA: TGTGCCAGCAGCCAAAGGGGACAGGGGAACACCGGGGAGCTGTTTTTT; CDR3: CASSQRGQGNTGELFF
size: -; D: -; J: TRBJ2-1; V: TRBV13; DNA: TGTGCCAGCAGTCCTCAGTTGTATCGGCAGTTCTTC; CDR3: CASSPQLYRQFF